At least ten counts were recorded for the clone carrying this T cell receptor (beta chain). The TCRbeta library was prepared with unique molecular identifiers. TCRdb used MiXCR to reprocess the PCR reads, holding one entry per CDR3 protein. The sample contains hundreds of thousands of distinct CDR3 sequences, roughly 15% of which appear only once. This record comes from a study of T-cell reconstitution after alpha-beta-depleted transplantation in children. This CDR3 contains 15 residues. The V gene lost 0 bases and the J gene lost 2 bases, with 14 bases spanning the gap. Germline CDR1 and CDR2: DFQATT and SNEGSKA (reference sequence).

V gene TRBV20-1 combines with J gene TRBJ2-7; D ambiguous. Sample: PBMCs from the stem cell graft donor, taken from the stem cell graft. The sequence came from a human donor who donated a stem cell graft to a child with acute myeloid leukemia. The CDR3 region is CSARDGSGVPYEQYF. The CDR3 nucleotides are TGCAGTGCTAGAGATGGGTCTGGGGTTCCCTACGAGCAGTACTTC.